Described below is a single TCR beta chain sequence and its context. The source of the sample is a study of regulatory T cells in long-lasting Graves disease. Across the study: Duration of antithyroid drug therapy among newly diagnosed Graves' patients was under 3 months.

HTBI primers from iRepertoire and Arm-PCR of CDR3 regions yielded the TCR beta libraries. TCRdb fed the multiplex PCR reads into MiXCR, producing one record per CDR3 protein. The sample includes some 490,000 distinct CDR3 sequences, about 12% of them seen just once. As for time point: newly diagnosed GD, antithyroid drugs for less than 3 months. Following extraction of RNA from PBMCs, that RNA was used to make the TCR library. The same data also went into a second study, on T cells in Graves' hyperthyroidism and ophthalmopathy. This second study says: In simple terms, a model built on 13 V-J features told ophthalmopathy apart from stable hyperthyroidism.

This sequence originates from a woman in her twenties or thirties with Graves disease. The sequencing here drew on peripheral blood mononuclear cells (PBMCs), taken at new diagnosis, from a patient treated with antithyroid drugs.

The CDR3, as DNA: TGCGCCAGCAGCTCCGTATTTTACACCCGACAGGTGCCTAGCTCCTACAATGAGCAGTTCTTC. The encoded protein is CASSSVFYTRQVPSSYNEQFF. The J gene is TRBJ2-1, the V gene TRBV5-1, with a weak D call TRBD1 (6 bases). Trimming cost V 3 bases and J 0 bases, with 28 bases left between them. This CDR3 is built from 21 residues. Germline V lookup: CDR1 SGHRS, CDR2 YFSETQ.